The 10 T cell receptor beta chains below were found in one sample sequenced in a study of spatial heterogeneity in lung cancer. This sample's time point: sample taken at primary tumor resection. These TCRs are of unknown antigen specificity. A single record per CDR3 protein comes from TCRdb applying MiXCR to the 5' RACE reads. The sample has some 4,700 distinct CDR3 sequences; under 5% are singletons. Study-wide points: The study found that expanded intratumoral alpha and beta TCR counts tracked tumor mutation counts.

This specimen consisted of lung tumor tissue, obtained at surgery. Receptors were obtained from a female donor with early-stage non-small cell lung cancer.

This clonotype is categorized as medium-sized (0.01 to 0.1%). This chain joins TRBV20-1 and TRBJ1-2; D unclear. Germline CDR1 reads DFQATT; CDR2 reads SNEGSKA (reference sequence). The CDR3 consists of 13 residues. The V and J ends lost 1 base and 2 bases respectively, with 8 bases between them. The DNA for the CDR3 is TGCAGTGCTAGAGTCCGGCAGAACTATGGCTACACCTTC. Its translation: CSARVRQNYGYTF.

By its share, this clonotype is medium-sized (0.01 to 0.1%). This rearrangement joins TRBV4-2 to TRBJ1-5, with TRBD1 as a possible D gene (6 bases). The germline V and J ends were trimmed by 4 bases and 1 base, with 8 bases remaining between them. The CDR3 runs 14 residues. Germline CDR1 and CDR2: LGHNA and YNFKEQ. The chain's CDR3 is CASSPGQSNQPQHF. In nucleotides, the CDR3 is TGTGCCAGCAGCCCTGGACAGAGCAATCAGCCCCAGCATTTT.

This clonotype is termed medium-sized. The rearrangement links TRBV5-1 to TRBJ1-5, with D possibly being TRBD1 (5 bases). V lost 3 bases and J lost 8, with 15 bases in between. Germline V gene sequence: CDR1 SGHRS, CDR2 YFSETQ. The CDR3 loop spans 14 amino acids. CDR3 sequence: CASSSGTSGEPQHF. In nucleotides, the CDR3 is TGCGCCAGCAGCTCAGGGACGAGTGGGGAGCCCCAGCATTTT.

This clonotype is medium-sized (0.01 to 0.1%). The chain employs TRBV6-2 or TRBV6-3 and TRBJ2-2, with 9 bases aligning to TRBD2. The CDR3 is 15 amino acids. Germline lookup yields CDR1 MNHEY and CDR2 SVGEGT. With V trimmed by 8 bases and J by 4 bases, 8 bases remained unmatched. This CDR3 is CASRSLAGLTGELFF. The DNA of the CDR3 is TGTGCCAGCCGGTCTCTAGCGGGACTCACCGGGGAGCTGTTTTTT.

This clonotype is medium-sized (0.01 to 0.1%) within its sample. The genes are TRBV30 and TRBJ1-5; D remains ambiguous. From germline, CDR1 is GTSNPN and CDR2 SVGIG (reference sequence). This CDR3 has 12 amino acids. Trimming removed 3 bases at V and 7 bases at J, with 10 bases between. The DNA for the CDR3 is TGTGCCTGGAGCCAATCTGGCCAGCCCCAGCATTTT. As protein: CAWSQSGQPQHF.

This clonotype is categorized as medium-sized (0.01 to 0.1%). The chain links TRBV6-6 to TRBJ2-2; 11 nucleotides agree with TRBD2. Germline CDR1 reads MNHNY; CDR2 reads SVGAGI (reference sequence). Trimming cost V 6 bases and J 0 bases; bases outside gene matches: 3. This CDR3 has 16 residues. CDR3 nucleotide sequence: TGTGCCAGCAGATCTAGCGGGAGGTCGAACACCGGGGAGCTGTTTTTT. Its translation: CASRSSGRSNTGELFF.

Within the sample, this clonotype is medium-sized. The V call is TRBV6-2 or TRBV6-3, the J call TRBJ1-5; D gene ambiguous. Trimming cost V 2 bases and J 4 bases, with 9 bases left between them. Germline loops: CDR1 MNHEY, CDR2 SVGEGT. The CDR3 covers 14 residues. In DNA form, the CDR3 reads TGTGCCAGCAGTTACGGCGGAGAAAATCAGCCCCAGCATTTT. Its translation: CASSYGGENQPQHF.

This clonotype ranks as medium-sized. CDR3 residues: CASSFGWYEQYF. In DNA form, the CDR3 reads TGTGCCAGCAGTTTCGGGTGGTACGAGCAGTACTTC. J is TRBJ2-7 and V is TRBV12-3 or TRBV12-4; no reliable D call. V was trimmed by 3 bases and J by 4 bases, leaving 7 bases between them. The CDR3 has 12 amino acids.

This clonotype has at least ten counts. The chain links TRBV14 to TRBJ2-5; 8 nucleotides align to TRBD2. The germline CDR1 and CDR2 sequences are SGHDN and FVKESK. The CDR3 sequence is 16 residues long. Germline trimming cut 0 bases from V and 2 bases from J; bases unmatched to any gene: 5. This CDR3 is CASSQDRTSGQETQYF. In DNA form, the CDR3 reads TGTGCCAGCAGCCAAGATAGAACTAGCGGACAAGAGACCCAGTACTTC. The variable domain in full, completed from reference TRBV14 and TRBJ2-5, reads EAGVTQFPSHSVIEKGQTVTLRCDPISGHDNLYWYRRVMGKEIKFLLHFVKESKQDESGMPNNRFLAERTGGTYSTLKVQPAELEDSGVYFCASSQDRTSGQETQYFGPGTRLLVL.

This clonotype is medium-sized by share. The V and J genes are TRBV28 and TRBJ1-2; 10 bases are shared with TRBD1. With 3 bases clipped from V and 6 bases from J, the junction kept 4 bases outside the gene matches. The CDR3 sequence is 14 residues long. CDR1 is MDHEN and CDR2 is SYDVKM in the germline V gene. The CDR3 protein is CASSFAGTGDGYTF. In DNA form, the CDR3 reads TGTGCCAGCAGTTTTGCCGGGACAGGGGATGGCTACACCTTC.